These T cell receptor beta chains were read from a single sample in a study of radiation and T cells in renal cell carcinoma. Only in-frame clones appear in the TCRdb table, and some are missing; sequencing was by immunoSEQ multiplex PCR. The table includes tens of thousands of clones, approximately 86% detected once. Here the sequenced sample was blood, taken from a patient whose treatment included radiotherapy and nephrectomy. The source of these receptors is a man aged 45-65 years with renal cell carcinoma. CDR3s include the opening cysteine and the closing phenylalanine or tryptophan. The D gene is left open where the match is weak. The size of a clone is reported for some rows only, either as once, few or many, or as a class for expanded clones.

clone size,J gene,V gene,D gene,CDR3 protein,CDR3 DNA
few,TRBJ2-3,TRBV5-1,TRBD2,CASSSGLAGGPDTQYF,TGCGCCAGCAGCTCGGGACTAGCGGGAGGGCCAGATACGCAGTATTTT
.,TRBJ2-1,TRBV19,TRBD1,CASSPSRGIYNEQFF,TGTGCCAGTAGCCCAAGCAGGGGGATTTACAATGAGCAGTTCTTC
.,TRBJ2-7,TRBV4-2,TRBD1,CASSQDGVEEAGTAVGEQYF,TGTGCCAGCAGCCAAGATGGGGTGGAAGAAGCCGGGACAGCCGTGGGGGAGCAGTACTTC
.,TRBJ2-7,TRBV6-1,.,CASSAQISYEQYF,TGTGCCAGCAGTGCTCAAATTTCCTACGAGCAGTACTTC
.,TRBJ1-1,TRBV7-3,.,CASSSTVVSTFF,TGTGCCAGCAGCTCGACAGTTGTCTCTACTTTCTTT
.,TRBJ2-5,TRBV7-6,.,CASSPTPGETQYF,TGTGCCAGCAGTCCAACCCCCGGAGAGACCCAGTACTTC
.,TRBJ1-5,TRBV2,.,CASRGGGPKQPQHF,TGTGCCTCCCGCGGCGGGGGACCCAAGCAGCCCCAGCATTTT
.,TRBJ1-6,TRBV7-8,TRBD1,CASSPGQGALSSPLHF,TGTGCCAGCAGCCCCGGACAGGGGGCTTTATCGTCACCCCTCCACTTT
once,TRBJ1-2,TRBV10-3,TRBD1,CAISEEGAEGSGYTF,TGTGCCATCAGTGAGGAGGGGGCGGAGGGGAGTGGCTACACCTTC
.,TRBJ1-2,TRBV5-4,.,CASSANPAQHGYTF,TGTGCCAGCAGCGCTAACCCTGCCCAGCATGGCTACACCTTC
.,TRBJ2-7,TRBV20-1,.,CSARRGYEQYF,TGCAGTGCTAGGAGGGGCTACGAGCAGTACTTC
.,TRBJ2-7,TRBV28,TRBD1,CASSLLTGGAVQYF,TGTGCCAGCAGTTTACTGACAGGGGGCGCGGTGCAGTACTTC
.,TRBJ2-7,TRBV5-1,.,CASSLAGSYEQYF,TGCGCCAGCAGCTTGGCCGGCAGCTACGAGCAGTACTTC
.,TRBJ2-2,TRBV19,.,CASSDRPTNTGELFF,TGTGCCAGTAGTGACCGTCCCACGAACACCGGGGAGCTGTTTTTT
few,TRBJ2-1,TRBV6-1,TRBD2,CASSWESGNNHEQFF,TGTGCCAGCAGCTGGGAAAGCGGGAATAACCATGAGCAGTTCTTC
.,TRBJ2-7,TRBV7-6,TRBD1,CASSLGQGFYEQYF,TGTGCCAGCAGCCTAGGACAGGGCTTTTACGAGCAGTACTTC
.,TRBJ1-4,TRBV18,.,CASSPPTSNEKLFF,TGTGCCAGCTCACCACCGACCTCTAATGAAAAACTGTTTTTT
few,TRBJ2-7,TRBV2,.,CASSEPFTYEQYF,TGTGCCAGCAGTGAACCCTTTACCTACGAGCAGTACTTC
.,TRBJ1-5,TRBV10-3,.,CAIREVGQPQHF,TGTGCCATCCGGGAGGTGGGTCAGCCCCAGCATTTT
.,TRBJ2-1,TRBV5-1,.,CASSLSLVFNEQFF,TGCGCCAGCAGCTTGAGTCTAGTTTTCAATGAGCAGTTCTTC
once,TRBJ2-7,TRBV11-3,TRBD1,CASSLGGTATYEQYF,TGTGCCAGCAGCTTGGGTGGGACAGCCACCTACGAGCAGTACTTC
few,TRBJ1-5,TRBV28,TRBD1,CASSRATGSGNQPQHF,TGTGCCAGCAGTAGGGCGACAGGGTCTGGCAATCAGCCCCAGCATTTT
.,TRBJ2-7,TRBV5-1,.,CASSWDQTYEQYF,TGCGCCAGCAGCTGGGACCAAACCTACGAGCAGTACTTC
.,TRBJ2-1,TRBV5-1,.,CASSLERRTDNEQFF,TGCGCCAGCAGCTTGGAGAGGCGGACAGACAATGAGCAGTTCTTC
.,TRBJ1-2,TRBV19,.,CARGTLYGYTF,TGTGCCAGAGGGACCCTATATGGCTACACCTTC
.,TRBJ1-1,TRBV7-8,.,CASSLSGTRGTEAFF,TGTGCCAGCAGCTTATCTGGCACGAGGGGCACTGAAGCTTTCTTT
.,TRBJ2-1,TRBV5-1,.,CASSLARGVTNNEQFF,TGCGCCAGCAGCTTGGCTCGCGGGGTCACTAACAATGAGCAGTTCTTC